This is a list of T cell receptor beta chains from one sample in a study of metastatic and nonmetastatic thyroid tumors. TCRdb redid the clone calls on the PCR reads using MiXCR. The sample contains more than 40,000 clones, 28% of which appear only once. Sequenced material: blood. The receptors derive from a male donor with papillary thyroid cancer or a benign thyroid nodule (not recorded which). Some clones in this sample may be carry-over from other donors' samples. CDR3s include the opening cysteine and the closing phenylalanine or tryptophan. D genes are given only for firm matches. Size is stated for part of the rows, as once, few or many counts, or as a class when the clone is expanded.

V gene,J gene,D gene,clone size,CDR3 protein,CDR3 DNA
TRBV19,TRBJ1-2,TRBD1,many,CASSTGIDLTGRGYTF,TGTGCCAGTAGTACTGGGATAGACTTGACAGGGCGAGGCTACACCTTC
TRBV18,TRBJ2-7,TRBD1,medium-sized,CASSPFDRGVYEQYF,TGTGCCAGCTCACCGTTTGACAGGGGGGTTTACGAGCAGTACTTC
TRBV12-5,TRBJ2-1,TRBD1,NA,CASGPTGDRYNEQFF,TGTGCTAGTGGTCCCACAGGGGACCGCTACAATGAGCAGTTCTTC
TRBV6-2/TRBV6-3,TRBJ1-5,NA,many,CASSYPSAGGDVNQPQHF,TGTGCCAGCAGTTACCCCTCGGCAGGCGGGGATGTCAATCAGCCCCAGCATTTT
TRBV20-1,TRBJ2-3,TRBD2,few,CSARVLREPSTDTQYF,TGCAGTGCTAGAGTCCTGCGGGAGCCTAGCACAGATACGCAGTATTTT
TRBV29-1,TRBJ2-1,NA,many,CSVPTARLYNEQFF,TGCAGCGTACCGACGGCGCGGCTATACAATGAGCAGTTCTTC
TRBV6-5,TRBJ2-2,NA,NA,CASSYSGGRSGELFF,TGTGCCAGCAGTTACTCGGGCGGGCGGTCCGGGGAGCTGTTTTTT
TRBV20-1,TRBJ2-7,TRBD2,NA,CSAGLALYNEQYF,TGCAGTGCGGGACTAGCCTTGTACAACGAGCAGTACTTC
TRBV19,TRBJ2-1,TRBD1,NA,CATKMAGQADNEQFF,TGTGCCACCAAGATGGCGGGACAGGCCGACAATGAGCAGTTCTTC
TRBV6-2/TRBV6-3,TRBJ1-2,NA,NA,CASSSPLSGGRHGYTF,TGTGCCAGCAGTTCGCCGTTATCCGGGGGGCGTCATGGCTACACCTTC
TRBV11-3,TRBJ2-2,NA,few,CASSPSGAGTCELFF,TGTGCCAGCAGCCCAAGTGGGGCGGGCACCTGTGAGCTGTTTTTT
TRBV5-4,TRBJ2-3,TRBD1,NA,CASIPPGQGADTQYF,TGTGCCAGCATCCCACCGGGACAGGGGGCAGATACGCAGTATTTT
TRBV10-1,TRBJ2-7,TRBD2,few,CASSVRTSGPHEQYF,TGCGCCAGCAGTGTCAGGACTAGCGGGCCCCACGAGCAGTACTTC
TRBV20-1,TRBJ2-3,TRBD2,NA,CSSSTSGTGDTQYF,TGCAGTTCGAGTACTAGCGGGACGGGAGATACGCAGTATTTT
TRBV11-1,TRBJ2-2,TRBD2,NA,CASSGLAGGRTGELFF,TGTGCCAGCAGCGGACTAGCGGGAGGAAGAACCGGGGAGCTGTTTTTT
TRBV30,TRBJ1-3,NA,NA,CAWSVGYTIYF,TGTGCCTGGAGTGTAGGTTACACCATATATTTT
TRBV3-1,TRBJ2-1,NA,NA,CASSQGRSPLIEQFF,TGTGCCAGCAGCCAAGGCCGGTCCCCCCTAATTGAGCAGTTCTTC
TRBV15,TRBJ1-4,TRBD1,few,CSTSSGTATNEKLFF,TGTTCCACTAGCAGCGGGACAGCAACTAATGAAAAACTGTTTTTT
TRBV7-3,TRBJ2-7,NA,NA,CASSPYGGEGTYEQYF,TGTGCCAGCAGCCCGTACGGCGGAGAGGGGACCTACGAGCAGTACTTC
TRBV5-1,TRBJ2-7,TRBD2,medium-sized,CASSALAGGTYEQYF,TGCGCCAGCAGTGCGCTAGCGGGGGGGACCTACGAGCAGTACTTC
TRBV20-1,TRBJ2-3,NA,many,CSARGLHF,TGCAGTGCTAGGGGTTTGCATTTT
TRBV12-3/TRBV12-4,TRBJ2-7,TRBD2,few,CASRVGEGLRYF,TGTGCCAGCAGAGTCGGGGAGGGTCTTCGGTACTTC
TRBV5-1,TRBJ1-6,NA,NA,CASSFPGSNSPLHF,TGCGCCAGCAGCTTTCCCGGATCTAATTCACCCCTCCACTTT
TRBV6-1,TRBJ1-2,TRBD1,NA,CASRNTGDLNYGYTF,TGTGCCAGCAGGAATACAGGGGACCTTAACTATGGCTACACCTTC
TRBV6-1,TRBJ2-1,TRBD2,NA,CASSDSLAGASEQFF,TGTGCCAGCAGTGACTCCCTAGCGGGAGCGAGTGAGCAGTTCTTC
TRBV6-4,TRBJ2-3,NA,medium-sized,CASSPADTDTQYF,TGTGCCAGCAGTCCAGCGGACACAGATACGCAGTATTTT
TRBV30,TRBJ1-4,NA,many,CAWSSGGGSGEKLFF,TGTGCCTGGAGCTCCGGTGGGGGGAGCGGTGAAAAACTGTTTTTT
TRBV2,TRBJ2-5,NA,NA,CASSEGKRQVDSLTQYF,TGTGCCAGCAGTGAAGGAAAGCGTCAGGTCGACAGCTTGACCCAGTACTTC
TRBV28,TRBJ2-5,NA,NA,CASSPIGGGTQETQYF,TGTGCCAGCAGCCCTATTGGCGGGGGCACTCAAGAGACCCAGTACTTC
TRBV27,TRBJ2-5,TRBD2,NA,CASSLSSGLLGETQYF,TGTGCCAGCAGTTTATCTTCGGGACTATTGGGGGAGACCCAGTACTTC
TRBV28,TRBJ2-2,TRBD2,few,CASSAPSGGNTGDLFF,TGTGCCAGCAGTGCGCCCTCCGGGGGGAACACCGGCGATCTGTTTTTT
TRBV5-1,TRBJ1-1,NA,NA,CASSLEGKGLLNTEAFF,TGCGCCAGCAGCTTGGAGGGCAAGGGGCTCCTTAACACTGAAGCTTTCTTT
TRBV3-1,TRBJ2-3,TRBD2,many,CASSQGLAGGDTQYF,TGTGCCAGCAGCCAGGGACTGGCGGGGGGGGATACGCAGTATTTT
TRBV12-3/TRBV12-4,TRBJ2-2,TRBD1,few,CANRGHGNTGELFF,TGTGCCAACAGGGGACATGGAAACACCGGGGAGCTGTTTTTT
TRBV10-3,TRBJ2-1,TRBD2,many,CAITDTTSLYEQFF,TGTGCCATCACCGATACGACTAGCCTGTATGAGCAGTTCTTC
TRBV27,TRBJ2-7,TRBD2,few,CASSLSRAGGPHEQYF,TGTGCCAGCAGTTTATCGAGGGCGGGAGGGCCCCACGAGCAGTACTTC
TRBV12-3/TRBV12-4,TRBJ1-1,NA,many,CASSLARGAFF,TGTGCCAGCAGTTTAGCCCGGGGAGCTTTCTTT
TRBV2,TRBJ2-4,TRBD1,NA,CASTGQGNIQYF,TGTGCCAGCACGGGACAGGGGAACATTCAGTACTTC
TRBV18,TRBJ2-3,TRBD1,many,CASSPGQGGTDTQYF,TGTGCCAGCTCACCGGGACAGGGGGGCACAGATACGCAGTATTTT
TRBV30,TRBJ1-5,NA,NA,CAWSLLSNQPQHF,TGTGCCTGGAGTTTACTCAGCAATCAGCCCCAGCATTTT
TRBV27,TRBJ2-1,TRBD2,NA,CASSPTRTSGRMGEQFF,TGTGCCAGCAGTCCTACCCGGACTAGCGGGAGAATGGGTGAGCAGTTCTTC
TRBV4-1,TRBJ1-2,NA,few,CASSQGGVDYGYTF,TGCGCCAGCAGCCAAGGGGGGGTGGACTATGGCTACACCTTC
TRBV11-1,TRBJ2-7,TRBD2,few,CASSPGRLAGGPYEQYF,TGTGCCAGCAGCCCTGGGCGGCTAGCGGGAGGGCCCTACGAGCAGTACTTC
TRBV5-6,TRBJ2-2,TRBD2,many,CASSAGTSPHTGELFF,TGTGCCAGCAGCGCCGGGACTAGTCCCCACACCGGGGAGCTGTTTTTT
TRBV27,TRBJ2-1,NA,NA,CASSPNIGGSNEQFF,TGTGCCAGCAGCCCGAACATTGGGGGGTCCAATGAGCAGTTCTTC
TRBV5-1,TRBJ2-2,TRBD1,medium-sized,CASSLGPGQTNTGELFF,TGCGCCAGCAGCTTGGGACCGGGACAGACGAACACCGGGGAGCTGTTTTTT
TRBV11-2,TRBJ1-2,TRBD1,many,CASSPTGVGGYTF,TGTGCCAGCAGCCCTACAGGGGTTGGAGGCTACACCTTC
TRBV6-2/TRBV6-3,TRBJ2-7,NA,few,CASSYSAGYFYEQYF,TGTGCCAGCAGTTACTCTGCAGGGTACTTCTACGAGCAGTACTTC
TRBV7-2,TRBJ1-1,TRBD1,NA,CASTPDRGRVTEAFF,TGTGCCAGCACCCCGGACAGGGGTAGGGTCACTGAAGCTTTCTTT
TRBV4-1,TRBJ2-5,TRBD2,few,CASSRDVGLAGEETQYF,TGCGCCAGCAGCCGAGACGTGGGACTAGCGGGAGAAGAGACCCAGTACTTC
TRBV13,TRBJ2-7,NA,NA,CAISFRWSKAF,TGTGCCATCAGCTTTAGGTGGAGCAAGGCCTTC
TRBV7-2,TRBJ1-2,TRBD1,NA,CSRRDDRDGYTF,TGTTCCAGAAGGGACGACAGGGACGGCTACACCTTC
TRBV7-9,TRBJ2-7,NA,few,CASSPTGYEQYF,TGTGCCAGCAGCCCGACAGGCTACGAGCAGTACTTC